These T cell receptor beta chains were read from a single sample in a study of post-analysis software for immune sequencing data. TCRdb passed the PCR reads through MiXCR, listing each CDR3 protein once. The sample has hundreds of thousands of distinct CDR3 sequences, approximately 59% seen once. The specimen was blood. All receptors come from a girl aged 2 to 10 with multiple sclerosis. The CDR3 runs from the conserved cysteine through the conserved F or W. The D gene is left open where the match is weak. Some rows have no size entry. The others give once, few or many, or a class for an expanded clone.

>.|TRBJ1-5|TRBV10-2|few
CASSFMTPAISNQPQHF
TGCGCCAGCAGTTTCATGACGCCGGCTATTAGCAATCAGCCCCAGCATTTT
>.|TRBJ2-3|TRBV5-1|.
CASSRGGQFTDTQYF
TGCGCCAGCAGCCGGGGGGGACAGTTCACAGATACGCAGTATTTT
>.|TRBJ2-7|TRBV5-1|.
CASSLTGVSYEQYF
TGCGCCAGCAGCTTGACCGGGGTCTCCTACGAGCAGTACTTC
>.|TRBJ1-1|TRBV29-1|.
CSVEGRLGPVGVKAFF
TGCAGCGTTGAAGGCCGACTGGGACCCGTCGGGGTGAAAGCTTTCTTT
>.|TRBJ2-1|TRBV6-2/TRBV6-3|.
CASNRGPSSYNEQFF
TGTGCCAGCAATCGCGGGCCAAGCTCCTACAATGAGCAGTTCTTC
>.|TRBJ1-6|TRBV20-1|.
CSARDPHGGLLSYNSPLHF
TGCAGTGCTAGAGACCCCCACGGAGGACTTCTCTCCTATAATTCACCCCTCCACTTT
>TRBD2|TRBJ2-5|TRBV4-1|.
CASSQDFSGGLIQETQYF
TGCGCCAGCAGCCAAGATTTTTCGGGGGGACTCATACAAGAGACCCAGTACTTC
>.|TRBJ1-4|TRBV5-1|.
CASSLRGQLLHEKLFF
TGCGCCAGCAGCTTGAGGGGCCAACTACTCCATGAAAAACTGTTTTTT
>.|TRBJ2-7|TRBV20-1|.
CSARKSSDEQYF
TGCAGTGCTAGAAAAAGCAGCGACGAGCAGTACTTC
>TRBD2|TRBJ2-7|TRBV7-2|.
CASSLLRGSGIGWKNEQYF
TGTGCCAGCAGCTTACTGCGGGGTAGCGGGATAGGGTGGAAAAACGAGCAGTACTTC
>TRBD1|TRBJ2-3|TRBV9|.
CASSVGGQGSDTQYF
TGTGCCAGCAGCGTAGGAGGACAGGGTTCGGATACGCAGTATTTT
>TRBD1|TRBJ2-4|TRBV11-1|few
CASSWYRDRGNIQYF
TGTGCCAGCAGCTGGTACCGGGACAGGGGTAACATTCAGTACTTC
>TRBD2|TRBJ2-7|TRBV9|once
CASSARALAGAEEQYF
TGTGCCAGCAGCGCGAGGGCACTAGCGGGAGCAGAAGAGCAGTACTTC
>.|TRBJ2-1|TRBV29-1|few
CSVEDIRPNEQFF
TGCAGCGTTGAAGATATAAGGCCCAATGAGCAGTTCTTC
>TRBD1|TRBJ2-5|TRBV6-5|many
CASSRQGPQETQYF
TGTGCCAGCAGCCGACAGGGGCCACAAGAGACCCAGTACTTC
>.|TRBJ2-1|TRBV15|.
CATSSPGAGSSYNEQFF
TGTGCCACCAGCAGTCCTGGGGCGGGGAGCTCCTACAATGAGCAGTTCTTC
>TRBD1|TRBJ2-7|TRBV7-9|.
CASSLVNSQGDYEQYF
TGTGCCAGCAGCTTAGTTAATTCACAGGGGGACTACGAGCAGTACTTC
>.|TRBJ2-3|TRBV20-1|.
CSARDQGGDTQYF
TGCAGTGCTAGAGACCAGGGGGGGGATACGCAGTATTTT
>.|TRBJ2-3|TRBV29-1|.
CSVDTGGDTQYF
TGCAGCGTTGATACGGGGGGCGATACGCAGTATTTT
>TRBD2|TRBJ2-7|TRBV20-1|.
CSARDPSGSPQDEQYF
TGCAGTGCTAGAGATCCCAGCGGGAGCCCCCAGGACGAGCAGTACTTC
>.|TRBJ2-7|TRBV29-1|many
CSVGSGVYEQYF
TGCAGCGTTGGGAGTGGGGTTTACGAGCAGTACTTC
>TRBD1|TRBJ1-2|TRBV29-1|.
CSVALGPGGANGYTF
TGCAGCGTCGCCCTCGGCCCAGGGGGCGCGAATGGCTACACCTTC
>.|TRBJ1-2|TRBV7-2|.
CASSLAPGNNYGYTF
TGTGCCAGCAGCTTAGCCCCGGGGAATAACTATGGCTACACCTTC
>.|TRBJ2-3|TRBV4-1|.
CASSQGRGEFTDTQYF
TGCGCCAGCAGCCAAGGCCGTGGGGAGTTTACAGATACGCAGTATTTT
>TRBD1|TRBJ1-2|TRBV6-5|few
CASSLRDSLNYGYTF
TGTGCCAGCAGCCTCCGGGACAGTCTCAACTATGGCTACACCTTC
>.|TRBJ2-5|TRBV20-1|.
CSASRPGETQYF
TGCAGTGCTAGTAGGCCAGGGGAGACCCAGTACTTC
>TRBD2|TRBJ2-1|TRBV20-1|.
CSARLAGGPIYNEQFF
TGCAGTGCCCGACTAGCGGGGGGGCCAATATACAATGAGCAGTTCTTC
>.|TRBJ2-6|TRBV29-1|.
CSVVWQGNQSGANVLTF
TGCAGCGTTGTATGGCAGGGGAATCAATCTGGGGCCAACGTCCTGACTTTC
>.|TRBJ1-4|TRBV30|.
CAWSLKVATNEKLFF
TGTGCCTGGAGTCTTAAAGTAGCAACTAATGAAAAACTGTTTTTT
>.|TRBJ1-1|TRBV5-1|few
CASSWGGDQRTEAFF
TGCGCCAGCAGCTGGGGTGGAGACCAAAGGACTGAAGCTTTCTTT
>TRBD1|TRBJ2-4|TRBV15|.
CATSRRKTGVRVNIQYF
TGTGCCACCAGCAGACGCAAAACAGGGGTTAGAGTAAACATTCAGTACTTC
>.|TRBJ2-5|TRBV7-9|.
CASSLSAYQETQYF
TGTGCCAGCAGCTTATCGGCATACCAAGAGACCCAGTACTTC
>TRBD2|TRBJ2-1|TRBV20-1|few
CSAYPGREGDEQFF
TGCAGTGCCTATCCGGGCCGGGAGGGAGATGAGCAGTTCTTC
>TRBD1|TRBJ1-6|TRBV2|few
CASSETDRGYSPLHF
TGTGCCAGCAGTGAAACGGACAGGGGTTATTCACCCCTCCACTTT
>.|TRBJ2-2|TRBV12-3/TRBV12-4|.
CASGRGLMNTGELFF
TGTGCCAGCGGCCGGGGACTGATGAACACCGGGGAGCTGTTTTTT
>TRBD1|TRBJ2-7|TRBV7-6|.
CASTFLPGGTYEQYF
TGTGCCAGCACATTCCTCCCAGGGGGAACCTACGAGCAGTACTTC
>.|TRBJ1-5|TRBV7-8|once
CASSLSDGSTPQHF
TGTGCCAGCAGCTTGTCCGACGGGAGTACGCCCCAGCATTTT
>.|TRBJ1-2|TRBV20-1|.
CSAGRASYGYTF
TGCAGTGCGGGCAGGGCCTCCTATGGCTACACCTTC
>.|TRBJ1-2|TRBV5-1|.
CASSLGPARGDGYTF
TGCGCCAGCAGCTTGGGCCCTGCCAGGGGCGATGGCTACACCTTC
>TRBD1|TRBJ2-1|TRBV6-5|.
CASRRAGDRGLNEQFF
TGTGCCAGCAGACGCGCCGGGGACAGGGGGCTCAATGAGCAGTTCTTC
>.|TRBJ1-5|TRBV3-1|.
CASSQGGSGQPQHF
TGTGCCAGCAGCCAAGGAGGGTCGGGACAGCCCCAGCATTTT
>.|TRBJ2-5|TRBV29-1|.
CSVRAQETQYF
TGCAGCGTGAGGGCCCAAGAGACCCAGTACTTC
>.|TRBJ2-6|TRBV6-1|few
CASSALGSGANVLTF
TGTGCCAGCAGCGCCTTGGGGTCTGGGGCCAACGTCCTGACTTTC
>TRBD1|TRBJ1-5|TRBV5-5|few
CASSLGPTGRQPQHF
TGTGCCAGCAGCTTGGGCCCGACAGGGCGCCAGCCCCAGCATTTT
>.|TRBJ2-6|TRBV6-6|.
CASSYTGLGGANVLTF
TGTGCCAGCAGTTACACAGGGTTGGGAGGGGCCAACGTCCTGACTTTC
>TRBD1|TRBJ1-1|TRBV10-3|.
CAISEVQGAGEAFF
TGTGCCATCAGTGAGGTACAGGGGGCTGGTGAAGCTTTCTTT
>TRBD1|TRBJ1-5|TRBV29-1|.
CSGGGQGYQPQHF
TGCAGCGGGGGAGGACAGGGCTATCAGCCCCAGCATTTT
>TRBD1|TRBJ2-5|TRBV6-5|.
CASSYIQGQETQYF
TGTGCCAGCAGTTACATACAGGGGCAAGAGACCCAGTACTTC
>TRBD1|TRBJ2-3|TRBV2|.
CASSEDRGFTDTQYF
TGTGCCAGCAGTGAGGACAGGGGATTCACAGATACGCAGTATTTT
>.|TRBJ2-1|TRBV20-1|.
CSARGGEAYNEQFF
TGCAGTGCCCGAGGAGGGGAGGCCTACAATGAGCAGTTCTTC
>TRBD1|TRBJ2-5|TRBV7-7|few
CASSPDGQGATQYF
TGTGCTAGCAGCCCAGATGGACAGGGGGCGACCCAGTACTTC
>.|TRBJ2-1|TRBV5-8|.
CASNIWKHNEQFF
TGTGCCAGCAATATCTGGAAACACAATGAGCAGTTCTTC
>TRBD1|TRBJ1-5|TRBV28|.
CASTPGQAHNQPQHF
TGTGCCAGCACTCCGGGACAGGCTCACAATCAGCCCCAGCATTTT
>TRBD2|TRBJ2-1|TRBV4-2|.
CASSQDPLAEIYNEQFF
TGTGCCAGCAGCCAAGATCCTCTAGCGGAAATCTACAATGAGCAGTTCTTC